Below are 19 T cell receptor beta chains sequenced from a single sample in a study of shared clonotypes between healthy human individuals. Clones were read by immunoSEQ multiplex PCR, and TCRdb kept only the in-frame ones, dropping some. The sample records a few hundred thousand clones, 80% to 90% being singletons. Material: memory CD8+ T cells sorted from blood. The subset was: CD45RO+ cells pooled with CCR7-negative TemRA cells. All receptors derive from a man between 18 and 29 years old in good health.

V gene TRBV10-2 combines with J gene TRBJ1-1; D remains unclear. Looked up from germline, CDR1 is WSHSY and CDR2 is SAAADI. V lost 4 bases and J lost 6, with 6 bases in between. The CDR3 loop spans 11 amino acids. The CDR3 bases are TGCGCCAGCAGTGCCTCGTCTGAAGCTTTCTTT. Translated: CASSASSEAFF.

The chain joins TRBV4-3 to TRBJ2-7; 8 bases agree with TRBD1. This CDR3 has 15 amino acids. The V segment lost 1 base and the J segment 2 bases; nucleotides outside the gene matches: 4. The V gene's germline CDR1 is LGHNA and CDR2 YSLEER. The CDR3 loop reads CASSQGAGGPYEQYF. In nucleotides, the CDR3 is TGCGCCAGCAGCCAAGGGGCAGGGGGCCCCTACGAGCAGTACTTC.

J is TRBJ1-5 and V is TRBV5-6, with TRBD1 matching 7 bases. Germline loops: CDR1 SGHDT, CDR2 YYEEEE. V dropped 4 bases and J dropped 4; count of bases not matched to a gene: 5. This CDR3 spans 14 amino acids. The CDR3 loop reads CASSLRQGNQPQHF. CDR3 in DNA: TGTGCCAGCAGCCTGAGACAGGGAAATCAGCCCCAGCATTTT.

The chain links TRBV4-1 to TRBJ1-2, with 8 nucleotides matching TRBD1. This CDR3 has 14 amino acids. Germline assignment: CDR1 MGHRA and CDR2 YSYEKL. With V trimmed by 4 bases and J by 6 bases, 7 bases remained unmatched. The CDR3 coding sequence is TGCGCCAGCAGCCCAGAGACAGGGGCTAATGGCTACACCTTC. As protein: CASSPETGANGYTF.

CDR3 residues: CASSSGLSYNSPLHF. The DNA for the CDR3 is TGTGCCAGCAGCTCCGGGCTGTCCTATAATTCACCCCTCCACTTT. The gene calls are TRBV7-9 and TRBJ1-6; D unclear. There are 15 residues in the CDR3. Germline-derived CDR1 and CDR2 are SEHNR and FQNEAQ (reference sequence). Trimming left V 4 bases short and J 1 base short, with 8 bases between.

This chain joins TRBV28 and TRBJ2-7; D call uncertain. V lost 2 bases to trimming and J lost 4 bases, with 9 bases between them. The germline V gene has CDR1 MDHEN and CDR2 SYDVKM. The CDR3 has 13 residues. The CDR3 loop reads CASSLIKGYEQYF. In DNA form, the CDR3 reads TGTGCCAGCAGTTTAATAAAGGGTTACGAGCAGTACTTC. Full variable domain (missing parts from reference TRBV28 and TRBJ2-7): DVKVTQSSRYLVKRTGEKVFLECVQDMDHENMFWYRQDPGLGLRLIYFSYDVKMKEKGDIPEGYSVSREKKERFSLILESASTNQTSMYLCASSLIKGYEQYFGPGTRLTVT.

The rearrangement uses TRBV27 and TRBJ2-2; TRBD1 matches at 9 bases. The V segment lost 7 bases and the J segment 1 base; nucleotides outside the gene matches: 10. CDR1 is MNHEY, CDR2 SMNVEV, per germline (reference sequence). The length of the CDR3 is 17 residues. Written as DNA, the CDR3 is TGTGCCAGCACCGGGACAGGGAAGTTCGTGAACACCGGGGAGCTGTTTTTT. Its protein product is CASTGTGKFVNTGELFF.

The count of this clone is one. The chain couples TRBV5-4 to TRBJ2-1; TRBD1 matches 9 bases. The germline V gene has CDR1 SGHNT and CDR2 YYREEE (reference sequence). J gave up 7 bases and V 4 bases, and 6 bases lay outside the gene matches. The CDR3 covers 14 residues. CDR3 amino acids: CASSTTGGANEQFF. Written as DNA, the CDR3 is TGTGCCAGCAGCACTACAGGGGGCGCTAATGAGCAGTTCTTC.

This clone was detected once. The rearrangement uses TRBV4-2 and TRBJ2-5, with D unclear. Germline CDR1 LGHNA, CDR2 YNFKEQ. CDR3 length: 13 residues. V was pared by 5 bases and J by 5 bases, with 12 bases between. The CDR3 sequence: CASSEPSLETQYF. CDR3 nucleotides: TGTGCCAGCAGCGAGCCTAGTCTTGAGACCCAGTACTTC.

DNA for the CDR3: TGCGCCAGCAGTCAACCGACTAGCGGGAGGCCTCGAGAGCAGTACTTC. This gives the protein CASSQPTSGRPREQYF. The chain is built from TRBV5-1 and TRBJ2-7; TRBD2 matches at 13 bases. V lost 5 bases and J lost 7; bases outside the gene matches: 12. From germline, CDR1 is SGHRS and CDR2 YFSETQ. The CDR3 contains 16 residues. The whole variable domain, filled in from reference TRBV5-1 and TRBJ2-7, reads KAGVTQTPRYLIKTRGQQVTLSCSPISGHRSVSWYQQTPGQGLQFLFEYFSETQRNKGNFPGRFSGRQFSNSRSEMNVSTLELGDSALYLCASSQPTSGRPREQYFGPGTRLTVT.

The V gene is TRBV7-8, the J gene TRBJ2-7, with D unresolved. The CDR3 extends over 14 amino acids. Germline lookup yields CDR1 SGHVS and CDR2 FQNEAQ. Trimming took off 0 bases at V and 1 base at J, with 7 bases between the two ends. CDR3 amino acids: CASSLALWSYEQYF. DNA for the CDR3: TGTGCCAGCAGCTTAGCGCTTTGGTCCTACGAGCAGTACTTC.

The table lists this clone with a few counts. J is TRBJ2-1 and V is TRBV11-3; 8 bases map to TRBD2. Germline CDR1 SGHNT, CDR2 YENEEA. The CDR3 is made up of 16 amino acids. After removal of 6 bases from V and 7 bases from J, the junction contained 14 bases not matched to a gene. The CDR3 loop is CASSLGAGAYRNEQFF. For the CDR3, the DNA is TGTGCCAGCAGTCTTGGAGCGGGAGCATATAGGAATGAGCAGTTCTTC.

The chain employs TRBV5-1 and TRBJ2-7, with D possibly TRBD1 on 6 matching bases. V was cut by 5 bases and J by 3 bases, with 12 bases left in between. The CDR3 extends over 13 amino acids. In germline, CDR1 is SGHRS, CDR2 YFSETQ. The CDR3 here is CASRQNRDYEQYF. CDR3 nucleotide sequence: TGCGCCAGCAGACAAAACAGGGACTACGAGCAGTACTTC.

A remark on this clone: This specimen includes other DNA sequences encoding the same CDR3. The chain carries TRBV5-1 and TRBJ1-6; a possible D gene is TRBD1 (5 bases). Germline CDR1 is SGHRS and CDR2 is YFSETQ. This CDR3 comprises 13 residues. V lost 0 bases, J lost 7 bases, and 5 bases lay in between. CDR3 in amino acids: CASSLAGNSPLHF. The DNA of the CDR3 is TGCGCCAGCAGCTTGGCAGGGAATTCACCCCTCCACTTT.

The J gene is TRBJ1-1, the V gene TRBV5-6, with D possibly TRBD1 on 5 matching bases. The V and J ends lost 1 base and 4 bases respectively, with 17 bases between them. In germline, CDR1 is SGHDT, CDR2 YYEEEE. CDR3 size: 16 residues. The CDR3 DNA reads TGTGCCAGCAGCTTGTATATCGGCAGGGAAGGCACTGAAGCTTTCTTT. Amino acid sequence: CASSLYIGREGTEAFF.

DNA for the CDR3: TGTGCCAGCAGTTACGCCGCCTACGAGCAGTACTTC. Amino acid sequence: CASSYAAYEQYF. V usage is TRBV6-6 and J usage is TRBJ2-7; D is uncertain. Trimming stripped 2 bases from V and 2 bases from J, with 4 bases between. Germline V gives CDR1 MNHNY, CDR2 SVGAGI (reference sequence). The CDR3 runs to 12 residues.

The rearrangement joins TRBV7-6 to TRBJ1-2, with TRBD1 matching 9 bases. V lost 2 bases and J lost 3; bases outside the gene matches: 10. Germline V gene sequence: CDR1 SGHVS, CDR2 FNYEAQ. The CDR3 has 17 amino acids. CDR3: CASSLPVGDRVHYGYTF. The DNA for the CDR3 is TGTGCCAGCAGCTTACCTGTTGGGGACAGGGTGCACTATGGCTACACCTTC.

This chain links TRBV4-3 with TRBJ1-4, with D uncertain. The CDR3 extends over 14 amino acids. Trimming took 1 base from V and 3 from J, leaving 6 bases between them. Germline CDR1 reads LGHNA; CDR2 reads YSLEER. The CDR3 loop reads CASSQAQSNEKLFF. The CDR3, as DNA: TGCGCCAGCAGCCAAGCACAGTCTAATGAAAAACTGTTTTTT.

This chain joins TRBV4-1 and TRBJ1-2; TRBD1 is a possible D gene (6 bases). V was trimmed by 0 bases and J by 4 bases, leaving 24 bases between them. This CDR3 has 19 residues. CDR1 and CDR2 (germline): MGHRA, YSYEKL. The CDR3 sequence: CASSQDPGGDRRRGYGYTF. CDR3 nucleotides: TGCGCCAGCAGCCAAGATCCTGGCGGAGACAGGCGGAGAGGCTATGGCTACACCTTC.